This T cell receptor (beta chain) was recovered during a study of cytomegalovirus exposure and HLA in healthy donors. General study findings and limits: A list of roughly 180 TCR beta chains associated with cytomegalovirus was given.

Some clones are missing from TCRdb's copy, which holds only in-frame ones; the method was immunoSEQ multiplex PCR. The repertoire consists of tens of thousands of clones, with roughly 97% occurring once and the leading ten covering 2% to 2.5%. This clone was recorded only once. The target antigen is unknown. The sequenced sample was PBMCs. The source of this sequence is a man aged 18 to 29 in good health and CMV-seronegative.

In nucleotides, the CDR3 is TGTGCCAGCAGCTTTAACACAGATACGCAGTATTTT. Its translation: CASSFNTDTQYF. The J gene is TRBJ2-3, the V gene TRBV7-6; unclear D gene. Trimming took 3 bases from V and 2 from J, leaving 3 bases between them. The CDR3 covers 12 residues. Germline CDR1 is SGHVS and CDR2 is FNYEAQ.